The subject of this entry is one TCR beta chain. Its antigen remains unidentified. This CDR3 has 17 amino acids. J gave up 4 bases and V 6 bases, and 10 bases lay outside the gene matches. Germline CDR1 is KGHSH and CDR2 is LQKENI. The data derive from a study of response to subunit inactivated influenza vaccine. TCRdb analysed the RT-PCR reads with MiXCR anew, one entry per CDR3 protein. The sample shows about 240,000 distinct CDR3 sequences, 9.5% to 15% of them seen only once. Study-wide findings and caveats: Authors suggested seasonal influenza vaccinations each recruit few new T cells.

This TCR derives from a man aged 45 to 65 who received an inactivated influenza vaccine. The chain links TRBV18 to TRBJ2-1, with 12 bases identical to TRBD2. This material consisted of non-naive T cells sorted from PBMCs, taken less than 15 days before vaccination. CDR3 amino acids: CASSPILTSGSYNEQFF. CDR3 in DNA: TGTGCCAGCTCGCCAATCTTGACTAGCGGGAGTTACAATGAGCAGTTCTTC.